There are many counts of the clone carrying this TCR beta chain. The TCR beta library used iRepertoire HTBI primers with Arm-PCR amplification of CDR3. Each CDR3 protein is one row after TCRdb ran MiXCR on the multiplex PCR reads. The repertoire includes about 540,000 distinct CDR3 sequences, about 13% of them detected once, and roughly 10% sits in the top ten. Time point in this sample: newly diagnosed GD, antithyroid drugs for less than 3 months. With RNA extracted from PBMCs as input, the TCR library was made. This specimen comes from a study of regulatory T cells in long-lasting Graves disease. The V end lost 0 bases, the J end lost 2 bases, and 14 bases lay between the germline ends. The CDR3 has 17 residues. The V gene's germline CDR1 is MNHEY and CDR2 SMNVEV (reference sequence). The same data also went into a second study, on T cells in Graves' hyperthyroidism and ophthalmopathy.

This specimen was peripheral blood mononuclear cells (PBMCs), taken at new diagnosis, from a patient treated with antithyroid drugs. The receptor comes from a man aged 30 to 39 with Graves disease. The J gene is TRBJ2-1, the V gene TRBV27, with D possibly TRBD1 on 5 matching bases. The CDR3 coding sequence is TGTGCCAGCAGTTTATCGTTGGCCAGGGTAACCTACAATGAGCAGTTCTTC. This sequence encodes CASSLSLARVTYNEQFF.